This entry is about one T cell receptor beta chain. Its antigen specificity is not known. No clone much larger than this one lies a single base away; base qualities are absent. The data derive from a study of T cell responses to AZD1222 COVID-19 vaccine (dated by TCRdb to the early 2020s). Regarding the research as a whole: AZD1222 recipients with second doses at about 4 weeks or about 12 weeks were pooled, because spike-specific TCR depth and breadth did not differ between schedules. TCR sequencing covered 233 trial participants: some 210 given two doses of AZD1222 and 26 given two doses of MenACWY control vaccine. Trial participants were enrolled by age into subgroups of 18-55, 56-69 and 70-plus years, and around 150, 29 and 61 TCR-sequenced participants, respectively, were included in these subgroups.

Relative to germline, V is 1 base shorter and J is 5 bases shorter, with 11 bases between their ends. The CDR3, cysteine through phenylalanine, is 14 amino acids long. Only the CDR3 part of the read is kept: 42 bases, read in frame from the first base. CDR1 and CDR2, looked up from the germline V gene, are SGHAT and FQNNGV. What the research found in general, with its limitations: Vaccine-associated CD4 TCRs spanned the whole spike protein, with dominant responses in regions 160-218 and 743-854. Most participants were white British and females outnumbered males, and the authors suggested that clonal diversity may have been underestimated. Because no day 14 peak-response samples were available, the repertoires could be characterized only after the peak T cell response. Conclusions about previously exposed vaccinees are limited, since just five or six AZD1222 recipients were seropositive for SARS-CoV-2 at baseline. After two AZD1222 doses, spike-specific TCR breadth and depth were significantly higher than at day 0 and than in MenACWY recipients. Nearly half of unique spike-specific TCRs reportedly recognized epitopes outside regions mutated in the B.1.351 and B.1.1.7 variants. The 56-69-year group was small, and its depth increase did not reach significance, likely because of low power.

The CDR3 regions of human TCRbeta chains were subjected to immunosequencing. Turning to the authors' computational methods: Repertoire TCRs were matched against a reference library of SARS-CoV-2-specific TCRs generated with the MIRA antigen-specificity platform. Breadth was defined as the fraction of unique TCRs that were SARS-CoV-2-associated, and depth was defined as the fraction of total T cells that were SARS-CoV-2-associated. Using the MIRA data, every spike-specific TCR was mapped to the spike region that the TCR reacted to and assigned to either a CD4 or a CD8 class. Log10-transformed breadth and depth values were compared by one-way ANOVA with Sidak's multiple comparisons tests. TCRdb's version of the immuneACCESS table is confined to in-frame rearrangements and falls short of the full clone set. An unresolved V gene accounts for under half of the shortfall where checked; the remainder is of unknown origin. The V and J calls and the clone size are those of that table, but D and trimming were determined from the DNA. For this sample the table gives about 84,000 clones, of which around 90% were detected only once. The ten biggest clones cover over 1.2% of the sample.

The time point label here, explained by the study, means: baseline before first vaccination. Vaccinee samples were obtained from the UK trials COV001 and COV002, which included a single-blind randomized controlled phase 2/3 trial of AZD1222 (ChAdOx1 nCoV-19) in healthy adults. For TCRbeta chain sequencing, PBMC samples were collected from trial participants at day 0 and at day 28 after the second dose. The sequencing used peripheral blood, collected on day 0 of AZD1222 vaccination. The TCR originated in an adult in good health. The chain links TRBV11-2 with TRBJ1-1; no D segment can be confidently identified. The nucleotides are TGTGCCAGCAGCTTAGGTTGGGATGGGACTGAAGCTTTCTTT. It specifies CASSLGWDGTEAFF.